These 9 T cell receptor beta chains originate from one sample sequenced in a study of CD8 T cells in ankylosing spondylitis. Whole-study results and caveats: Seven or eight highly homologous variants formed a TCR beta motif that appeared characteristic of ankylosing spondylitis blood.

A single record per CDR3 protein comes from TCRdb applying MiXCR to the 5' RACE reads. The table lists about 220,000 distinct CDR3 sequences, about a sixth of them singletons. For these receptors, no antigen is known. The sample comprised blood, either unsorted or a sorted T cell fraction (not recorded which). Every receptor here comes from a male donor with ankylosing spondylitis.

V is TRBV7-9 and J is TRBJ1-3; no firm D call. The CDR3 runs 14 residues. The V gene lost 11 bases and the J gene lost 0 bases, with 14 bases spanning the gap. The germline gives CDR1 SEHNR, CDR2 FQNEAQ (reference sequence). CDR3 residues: CAGYLEDSGNTIYF. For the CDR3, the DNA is TGTGCCGGTTATTTGGAAGACTCTGGAAACACCATATATTTT. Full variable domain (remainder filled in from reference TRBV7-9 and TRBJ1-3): DTGVSQNPRHKITKRGQNVTFRCDPISEHNRLYWYRQTLGQGPEFLTYFQNEAQLEKSRLLSDRFSAERPKGSFSTLEIQRTEQGDSAMYLCAGYLEDSGNTIYFGEGSWLTVV.

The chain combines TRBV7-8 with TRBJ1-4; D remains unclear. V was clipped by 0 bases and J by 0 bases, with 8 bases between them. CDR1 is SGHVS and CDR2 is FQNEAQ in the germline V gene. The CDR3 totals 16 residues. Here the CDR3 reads CASSLAFGATNEKLFF. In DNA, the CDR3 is TGTGCCAGCAGCTTAGCGTTTGGTGCAACTAATGAAAAACTGTTTTTT.

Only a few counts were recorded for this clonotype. DNA for the CDR3: TGTGCCAGCAGTTCCCCATCAGCGGGAGGGCCCGAGCAGTACTTC. It encodes CASSSPSAGGPEQYF. The chain uses TRBV12-3 or TRBV12-4 and TRBJ2-7; 10 bases are shared with TRBD2. Trimming cost V 4 bases and J 6 bases; bases outside gene matches: 9. The CDR3 runs 15 residues.

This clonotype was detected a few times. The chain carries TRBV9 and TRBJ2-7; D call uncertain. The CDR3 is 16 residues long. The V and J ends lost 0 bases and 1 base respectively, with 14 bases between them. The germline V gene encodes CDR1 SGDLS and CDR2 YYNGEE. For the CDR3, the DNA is TGTGCCAGCAGCGTAGGTTCAGCCTCCTTTTCCTACGAGCAGTACTTC. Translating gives CASSVGSASFSYEQYF.

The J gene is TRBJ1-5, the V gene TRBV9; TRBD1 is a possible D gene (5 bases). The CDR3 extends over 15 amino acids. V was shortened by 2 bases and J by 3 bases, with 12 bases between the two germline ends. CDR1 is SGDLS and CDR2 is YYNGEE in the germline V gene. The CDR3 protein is CASSVGGDSNQPQHF. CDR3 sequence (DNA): TGTGCCAGCAGCGTTGGGGGGGATTCCAATCAGCCCCAGCATTTT.

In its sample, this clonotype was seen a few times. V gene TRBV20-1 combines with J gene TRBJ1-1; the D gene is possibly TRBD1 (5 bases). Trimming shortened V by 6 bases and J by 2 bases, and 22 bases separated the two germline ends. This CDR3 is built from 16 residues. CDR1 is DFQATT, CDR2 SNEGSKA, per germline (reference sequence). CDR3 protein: CSASPLATGGNTEAFF. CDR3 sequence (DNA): TGCAGTGCCTCCCCGCTGGCGACCGGGGGAAACACTGAAGCTTTCTTT.

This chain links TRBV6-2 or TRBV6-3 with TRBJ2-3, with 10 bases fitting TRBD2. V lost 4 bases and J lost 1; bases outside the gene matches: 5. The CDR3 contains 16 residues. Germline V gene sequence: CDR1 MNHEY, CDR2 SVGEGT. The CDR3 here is CASSSLAGERTDTQYF. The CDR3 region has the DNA TGTGCCAGCAGTTCTCTAGCGGGAGAACGCACAGATACGCAGTATTTT.

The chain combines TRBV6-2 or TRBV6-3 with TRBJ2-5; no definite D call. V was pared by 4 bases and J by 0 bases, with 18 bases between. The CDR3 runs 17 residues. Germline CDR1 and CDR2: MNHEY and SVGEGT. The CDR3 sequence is CASSFNPYTDYQETQYF. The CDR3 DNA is TGTGCCAGCAGTTTCAACCCATACACAGATTACCAAGAGACCCAGTACTTC.

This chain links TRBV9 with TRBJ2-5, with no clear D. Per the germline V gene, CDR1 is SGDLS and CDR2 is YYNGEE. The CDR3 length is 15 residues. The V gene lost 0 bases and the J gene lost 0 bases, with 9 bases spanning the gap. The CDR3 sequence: CASSVGQVNQETQYF. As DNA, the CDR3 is TGTGCCAGCAGCGTAGGCCAGGTCAACCAAGAGACCCAGTACTTC. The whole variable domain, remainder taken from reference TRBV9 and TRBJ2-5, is DSGVTQTPKHLITATGQRVTLRCSPRSGDLSVYWYQQSLDQGLQFLIQYYNGEERAKGNILERFSAQQFPDLHSELNLSSLELGDSALYFCASSVGQVNQETQYFGPGTRLLVL.